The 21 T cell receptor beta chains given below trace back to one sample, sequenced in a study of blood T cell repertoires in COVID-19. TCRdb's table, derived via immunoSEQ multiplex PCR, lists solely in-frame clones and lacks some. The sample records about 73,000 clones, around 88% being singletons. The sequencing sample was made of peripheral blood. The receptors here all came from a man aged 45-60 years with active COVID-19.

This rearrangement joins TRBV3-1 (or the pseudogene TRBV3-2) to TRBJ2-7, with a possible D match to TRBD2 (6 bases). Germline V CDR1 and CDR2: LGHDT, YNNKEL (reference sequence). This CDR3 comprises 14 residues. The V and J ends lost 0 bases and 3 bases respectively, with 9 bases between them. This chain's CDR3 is CASSQEARDYEQYF. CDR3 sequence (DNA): TGTGCCAGCAGCCAAGAGGCGCGGGACTACGAGCAGTACTTC.

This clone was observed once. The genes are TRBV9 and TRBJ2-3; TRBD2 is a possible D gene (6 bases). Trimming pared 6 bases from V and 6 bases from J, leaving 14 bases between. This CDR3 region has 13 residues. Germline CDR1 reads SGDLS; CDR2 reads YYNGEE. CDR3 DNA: TGTGCCAGCACTCTTATACGGGGGGATACGCAGTATTTT. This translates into CASTLIRGDTQYF.

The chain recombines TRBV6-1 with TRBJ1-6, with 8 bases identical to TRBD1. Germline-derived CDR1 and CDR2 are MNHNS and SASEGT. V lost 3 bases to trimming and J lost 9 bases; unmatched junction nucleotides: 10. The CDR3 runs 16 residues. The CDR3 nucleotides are TGTGCCAGCAGTGAGCTAACCGGACAGGGACGTTCACCCCTCCACTTT. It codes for CASSELTGQGRSPLHF.

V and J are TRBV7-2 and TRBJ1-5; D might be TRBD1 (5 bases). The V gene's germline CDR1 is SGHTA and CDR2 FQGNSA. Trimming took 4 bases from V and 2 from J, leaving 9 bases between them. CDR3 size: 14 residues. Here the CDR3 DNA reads TGTGCCAGCAGCTCGCAGGGCGGCAATCAGCCCCAGCATTTT. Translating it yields CASSSQGGNQPQHF.

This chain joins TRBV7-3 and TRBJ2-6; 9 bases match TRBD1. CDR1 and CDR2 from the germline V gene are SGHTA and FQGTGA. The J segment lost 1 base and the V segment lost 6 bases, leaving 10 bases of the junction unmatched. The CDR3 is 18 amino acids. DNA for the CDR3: TGTGCCAGCAGGCTGCGCGAACAGGGGGCGTCTGGGGCCAACGTCCTGACTTTC. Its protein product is CASRLREQGASGANVLTF.

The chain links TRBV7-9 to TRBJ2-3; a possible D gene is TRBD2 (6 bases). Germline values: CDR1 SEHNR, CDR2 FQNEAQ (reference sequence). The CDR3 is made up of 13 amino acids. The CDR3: CADSGTNTDTQYF. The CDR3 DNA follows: TGTGCTGATAGCGGAACTAACACAGATACGCAGTATTTT.

The chain's CDR3 is CASSQSGGRTDTQYF. In DNA, the CDR3 is TGTGCCAGCAGCCAATCGGGGGGGCGCACAGATACGCAGTATTTT. The chain links TRBV3-1 (or the pseudogene TRBV3-2) to TRBJ2-3; 8 nucleotides agree with TRBD2. Germline CDR1 and CDR2: LGHDT and YNNKEL (reference sequence). This CDR3 has 15 amino acids. V lost 2 bases, J lost 1 base, and 2 bases stayed unmatched.

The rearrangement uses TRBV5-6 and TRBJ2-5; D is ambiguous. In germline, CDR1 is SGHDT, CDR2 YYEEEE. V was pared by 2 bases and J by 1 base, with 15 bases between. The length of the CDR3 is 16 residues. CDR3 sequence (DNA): TGTGCCAGCAGCTTTCCTATATCGGTTACCCAAGAGACCCAGTACTTC. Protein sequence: CASSFPISVTQETQYF.

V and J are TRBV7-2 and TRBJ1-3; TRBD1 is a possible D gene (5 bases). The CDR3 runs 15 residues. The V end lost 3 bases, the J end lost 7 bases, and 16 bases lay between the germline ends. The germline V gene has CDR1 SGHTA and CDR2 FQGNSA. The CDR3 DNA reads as TGTGCCAGCAGCTTCGGGGGGACCAGTGGGAACACCATATATTTT. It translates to CASSFGGTSGNTIYF.

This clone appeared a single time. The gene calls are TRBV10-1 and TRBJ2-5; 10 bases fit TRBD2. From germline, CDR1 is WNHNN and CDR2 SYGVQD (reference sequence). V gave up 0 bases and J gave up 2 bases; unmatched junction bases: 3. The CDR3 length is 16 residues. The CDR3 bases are TGCGCCAGCAGTGAGTCTTCTAGCGGGGGACAAGAGACCCAGTACTTC. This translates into CASSESSSGGQETQYF.

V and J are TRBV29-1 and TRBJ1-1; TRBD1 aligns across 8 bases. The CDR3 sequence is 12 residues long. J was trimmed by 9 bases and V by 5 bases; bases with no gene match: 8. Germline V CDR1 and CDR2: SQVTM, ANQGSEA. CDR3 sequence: CSVTGQETKAFF. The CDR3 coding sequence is TGCAGCGTTACGGGACAGGAGACCAAAGCTTTCTTT.

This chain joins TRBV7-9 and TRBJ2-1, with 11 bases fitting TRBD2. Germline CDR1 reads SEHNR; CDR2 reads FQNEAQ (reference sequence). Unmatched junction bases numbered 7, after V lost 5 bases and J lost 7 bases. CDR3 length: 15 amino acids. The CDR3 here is CASSILAGEGNEQFF. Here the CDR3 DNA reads TGTGCCAGCAGCATACTAGCGGGAGAAGGAAATGAGCAGTTCTTC.

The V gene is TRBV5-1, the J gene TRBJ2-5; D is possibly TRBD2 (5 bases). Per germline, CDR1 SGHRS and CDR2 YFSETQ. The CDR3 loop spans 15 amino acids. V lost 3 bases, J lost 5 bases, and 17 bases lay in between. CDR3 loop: CASSSPENGGETQYF. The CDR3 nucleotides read TGCGCCAGCAGCTCACCCGAGAACGGCGGGGAGACCCAGTACTTC.

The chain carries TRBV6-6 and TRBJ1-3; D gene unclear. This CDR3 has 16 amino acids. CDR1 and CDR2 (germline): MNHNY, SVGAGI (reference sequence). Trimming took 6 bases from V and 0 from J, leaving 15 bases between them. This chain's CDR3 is CASSPSGIFSGNTIYF. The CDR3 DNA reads TGTGCCAGCAGCCCCTCGGGGATTTTCTCTGGAAACACCATATATTTT.

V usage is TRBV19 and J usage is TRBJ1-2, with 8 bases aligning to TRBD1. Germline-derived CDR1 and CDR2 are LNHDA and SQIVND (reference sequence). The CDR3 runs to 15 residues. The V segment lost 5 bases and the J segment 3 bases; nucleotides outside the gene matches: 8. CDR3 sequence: CASSFRQGTHYGYTF. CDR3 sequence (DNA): TGTGCCAGTAGTTTCCGACAGGGGACCCACTATGGCTACACCTTC.

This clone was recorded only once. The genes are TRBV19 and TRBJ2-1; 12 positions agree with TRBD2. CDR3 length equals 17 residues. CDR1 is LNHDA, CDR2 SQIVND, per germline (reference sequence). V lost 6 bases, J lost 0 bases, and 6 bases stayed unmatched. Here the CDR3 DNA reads TGTGCCAGTAGAGAACTAGCGGGGGGAAGCTCCTACAATGAGCAGTTCTTC. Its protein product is CASRELAGGSSYNEQFF. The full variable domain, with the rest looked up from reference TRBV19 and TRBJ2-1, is DGGITQSPKYLFRKEGQNVTLSCEQNLNHDAMYWYRQDPGQGLRLIYYSQIVNDFQKGDIAEGYSVSREKKESFPLTVTSAQKNPTAFYLCASRELAGGSSYNEQFFGPGTRLTVL.

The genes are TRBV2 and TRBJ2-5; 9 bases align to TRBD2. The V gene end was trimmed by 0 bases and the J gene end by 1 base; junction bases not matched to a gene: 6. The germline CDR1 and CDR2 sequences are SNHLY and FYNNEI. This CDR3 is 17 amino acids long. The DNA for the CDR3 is TGTGCCAGCAGTGAAGCGCGTAGCGGGAGAGGCCAAGAGACCCAGTACTTC. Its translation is CASSEARSGRGQETQYF.

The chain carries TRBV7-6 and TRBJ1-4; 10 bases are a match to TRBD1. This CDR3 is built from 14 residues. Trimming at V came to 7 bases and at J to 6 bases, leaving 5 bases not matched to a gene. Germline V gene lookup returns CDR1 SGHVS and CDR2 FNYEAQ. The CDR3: CASKWTGGDEKLFF. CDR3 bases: TGTGCCAGCAAATGGACAGGGGGAGATGAAAAACTGTTTTTT.

The CDR3 DNA follows: TGTGCCAGCAGCCGGGGGGGGGCCCAAGAGACCCAGTACTTC. It is translated as CASSRGGAQETQYF. The chain employs TRBV4-2 and TRBJ2-5, with D possibly being TRBD2 (7 bases). The CDR3 sequence is 14 residues long. The V gene lost 4 bases and the J gene lost 1 base, with 10 bases spanning the gap. In germline, CDR1 is LGHNA, CDR2 YNFKEQ.

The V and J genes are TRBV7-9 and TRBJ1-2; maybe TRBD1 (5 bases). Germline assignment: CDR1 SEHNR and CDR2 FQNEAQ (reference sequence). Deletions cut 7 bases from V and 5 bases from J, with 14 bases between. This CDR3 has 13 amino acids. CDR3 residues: CASTFLGDYGYTF. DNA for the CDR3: TGTGCCAGCACCTTTCTAGGGGATTATGGCTACACCTTC.

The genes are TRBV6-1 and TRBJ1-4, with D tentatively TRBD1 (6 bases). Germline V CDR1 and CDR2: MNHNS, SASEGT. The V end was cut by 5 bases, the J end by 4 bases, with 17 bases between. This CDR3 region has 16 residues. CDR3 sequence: CASSQGRTDYNEKLFF. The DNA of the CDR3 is TGTGCCAGCAGTCAAGGCCGGACAGATTATAATGAAAAACTGTTTTTT.